Reported below is one T cell receptor (beta chain). These data are taken from a study of cytomegalovirus exposure and HLA in healthy donors. Germline V gene lookup returns CDR1 SNHLY and CDR2 FYNNEI. This CDR3 is built from 11 residues. Trimming removed 6 bases at V and 2 bases at J, with 5 bases between. Clones were sequenced by immunoSEQ multiplex PCR, and TCRdb holds only the in-frame ones, with some missing. The profile covers 150,000 to 200,000 clones, with roughly nine tenths appearing a single time and under 7% taken by the ten largest. The source of this sequence is a woman in her 30s in good health and CMV-seronegative. The rearrangement links TRBV2 to TRBJ2-7; D call uncertain. What was sequenced was PBMCs. The CDR3 is CASRVTYEQYF. The DNA of the CDR3 is TGTGCCAGCAGGGTTACCTACGAGCAGTACTTC.